A single TCR beta chain is shown here with its context. This entry is derived from a study of blood T cells in healthy people across ages. Germline CDR1 reads SGHTA; CDR2 reads FQGTGA. This CDR3 spans 18 amino acids. With V trimmed by 5 bases and J by 4 bases, 13 bases remained unmatched. The second PCR ran roughly 6 to 12 cycles with a sample-barcoded 5' primer and J-beta primers. TCRdb passed the 5' RACE reads through MiXCR, listing each CDR3 protein once. Of approximately 490,000 distinct CDR3 sequences in the sample, more than 20% were seen once. The same data also went into a second study, on T cells of mothers and their children. From that paper: cDNA was made from all extracted RNA, about 1.4 ug per 15 ul. Slightly, though not significantly, more overlap was seen in related than in unrelated mother-child pairs.

The chain uses TRBV7-3 and TRBJ2-7; 14 nucleotides match TRBD2. This sequence was found in a boy between 5 and 17 years old in good health. The material sequenced was blood. The DNA for the CDR3 is TGTGCCAGCAGCACCCGACATACGACTAGCGGGAGGGATTACGAGCAGTACTTC. As protein: CASSTRHTTSGRDYEQYF.